In its sample, the clone carrying this T cell receptor (beta chain) was seen a few times. Its antigen remains unknown. This record belongs to a study of vaccination and CD4 T cells after COVID-19. As for the study in general: Overlapping peptides covering the spike proteins of SARS-CoV-2, HCoV-NL63, HCoV-OC43 and HCoV-229E were added to stimulate cells. Controls used CEFX viral epitopes (positive), HIV-1 Nef peptides (negative), or no peptide.

An Oncomine TCR Beta short-read assay was used to sequence the DNA from cultured CD4+ T cells. TCRdb ran MiXCR on the PCR reads and lists one entry per CDR3 protein. Of about 20,000 distinct CDR3 sequences listed, around two fifths were seen once; the top ten hold more than 11%. The treatment denotes: roughly 11-day PBMC culture with coronavirus spike peptide pools or control peptides (ViraFEST assay). Cells were cultured for roughly eleven days, and then CD4+ T cells were isolated by negative selection. Sequencing was done on a sample of CD4+ T cells from blood, cultured in vitro. The clonotype was recovered from a human donor who had recovered from COVID-19.

CDR3: CASSQDSPSGYTF. In nucleotides, the CDR3 is TGTGCCAGCAGCCAGGACAGCCCGTCTGGCTACACCTTC. J is TRBJ1-2 and V is TRBV14, with a possible D match to TRBD1 (6 bases). Trimming left V 3 bases short and J 7 bases short, with 12 bases between. Germline V lookup: CDR1 SGHDN, CDR2 FVKESK. This CDR3 comprises 13 residues. Drawing the rest from reference TRBV14 and TRBJ1-2, the complete variable domain is EAGVTQFPSHSVIEKGQTVTLRCDPISGHDNLYWYRRVMGKEIKFLLHFVKESKQDESGMPNNRFLAERTGGTYSTLKVQPAELEDSGVYFCASSQDSPSGYTFGSGTRLTVV.